These T cell receptor beta chains were read from a single sample in a study of shared clonotypes between healthy human individuals. This table comes from immunoSEQ multiplex PCR, and its TCRdb copy is limited to in-frame clones, with some not included. The repertoire holds 2,500,000 or so clones, with 85% to 95% as singletons. The sample consisted of naive CD4+ T cells from PBMCs. The source of these receptors is a man aged 18 to 30 in good health. Some clones in this sample may be carry-over from other donors' samples. Each CDR3 is given with its conserved first and last residue. The order of the fields is V gene, clone size, D gene, J gene, CDR3 protein, CDR3 DNA. The D gene is left open where the match is weak. For some rows the clone size is stated as once, few or many, or as a class when expanded; others skip it.

>TRBV2|NA|NA|TRBJ1-1
CASTRSSENTEAFF
TGTGCCAGCACACGGTCCTCGGAAAACACTGAAGCTTTCTTT
>TRBV28|NA|NA|TRBJ2-3
CASSFPLAYVSRTDTQYF
TGTGCCAGCAGTTTCCCCCTAGCCTACGTCTCCCGCACAGATACGCAGTATTTT
>TRBV18|NA|TRBD1|TRBJ2-2
CASSPMTGLNTGELFF
TGTGCCAGCTCACCAATGACAGGGTTAAACACCGGGGAGCTGTTTTTT
>TRBV27|NA|NA|TRBJ1-1
CASSPPDIRRTEAFF
TGTGCCAGCAGTCCCCCCGACATTCGGAGGACTGAAGCTTTCTTT
>TRBV2|NA|TRBD1|TRBJ2-7
CASRGTGSPYEQYF
TGTGCCAGCAGGGGGACAGGGAGTCCCTACGAGCAGTACTTC
>TRBV7-9|once|NA|TRBJ2-3
CASSFADTDTQYF
TGTGCCAGCAGCTTCGCTGACACAGATACGCAGTATTTT
>TRBV28|NA|NA|TRBJ2-7
CATAGSPYEQYF
TGTGCCACGGCAGGGTCTCCCTACGAGCAGTACTTC
>TRBV28|NA|NA|TRBJ1-2
CASSLMNYGYTF
TGTGCCAGCAGTTTAATGAACTATGGCTACACCTTC
>TRBV28|NA|NA|TRBJ2-7
CASSSRDGEYF
TGTGCCAGCAGTTCTAGGGATGGGGAGTACTTC
>TRBV2|NA|NA|TRBJ1-5
CASSVSLSNQPQHF
TGTGCCAGCAGTGTCAGCCTTAGCAATCAGCCCCAGCATTTT
>TRBV5-4|NA|TRBD1|TRBJ2-5
CASSPMDRNQETQYF
TGTGCCAGCAGCCCGATGGACAGGAACCAAGAGACCCAGTACTTC
>TRBV30|NA|NA|TRBJ1-2
CAWSGRGLSFYGYTF
TGTGCCTGGAGTGGTAGGGGCTTGAGTTTCTATGGCTACACCTTC
>TRBV5-1|once|NA|TRBJ1-1
CATSTLGGAYTEAFF
TGCGCCACCTCAACCTTGGGGGGGGCGTACACTGAAGCTTTCTTT
>TRBV28|NA|NA|TRBJ1-2
CASRQGSSYGYTF
TGTGCCAGCAGGCAGGGATCCTCCTATGGCTACACCTTC
>TRBV20-1|NA|NA|TRBJ2-1
CSARRSNEQFF
TGCAGTGCTAGGAGGTCCAATGAGCAGTTCTTC
>TRBV2|NA|NA|TRBJ2-3
CASRRDLADTQYF
TGTGCCAGCAGGCGGGATTTAGCAGATACGCAGTATTTT
>TRBV5-1|NA|NA|TRBJ2-2
CATRLSLTGELFF
TGCGCCACCCGCCTGTCTTTGACCGGGGAGCTGTTTTTT
>TRBV9|NA|NA|TRBJ2-5
CASSPRTDQETQYF
TGTGCCAGCAGCCCGAGGACAGACCAAGAGACCCAGTACTTC
>TRBV5-4|NA|TRBD1|TRBJ1-2
CASSFDRASGYTF
TGTGCCAGCAGCTTTGACAGGGCAAGTGGCTACACCTTC
>TRBV20-1|NA|NA|TRBJ1-1
CSAGGGTEAFF
TGCAGTGCCGGGGGGGGCACTGAAGCTTTCTTT
>TRBV4-1|NA|NA|TRBJ1-5
CASSHYTQGLNQPQHF
TGCGCCAGCAGCCATTATACACAGGGCCTCAATCAGCCCCAGCATTTT
>TRBV6-6|NA|NA|TRBJ2-7
CASSYQTSNSEQYF
TGTGCCAGCAGTTACCAGACTAGTAACTCCGAGCAGTACTTC
>TRBV28|NA|TRBD2|TRBJ2-1
CASSSLIGGLAGVGNEQFF
TGTGCCAGCAGTTCCCTAATTGGGGGACTAGCGGGAGTAGGCAATGAGCAGTTCTTC
>TRBV9|NA|NA|TRBJ2-1
CASSPSRTTDNEQFF
TGTGCCAGCAGCCCCTCCCGGACAACCGACAATGAGCAGTTCTTC